This TCR beta chain is from a study of cytomegalovirus exposure and HLA in healthy donors (TCRdb year 2017). As for the study more broadly: In an earlier analysis of some 610 of the donors, under 300 Gb of sequence data and 117 million unique TCR beta sequences from roughly 200 million T cells were reported. Among around 400 genotyped donors of the cohort, an average of approximately 240,000 unique TCR beta nucleotide sequences was sequenced per donor, of which 15% to 20% were non-productive. Four to six DR-DQ haplotypes were handled as single units for association and clustering, since linkage in the cohort was strong. The T cell repertoires of some 670 subjects were profiled by immunosequencing and related to cytomegalovirus serostatus. To study patterns of TCR occurrence, a later analysis re-analyzed previously published TCR beta repertoires from several hundred donors and added high-resolution HLA genotyping. To predict cytomegalovirus infection status, the study combined high-throughput TCR immunosequencing, statistical association of individual TCRs with disease status, and machine learning. Alongside the repertoire data, information on donor age, sex, ethnicity and CMV serostatus was compiled. Every repertoire in the discovery cohort had been generated on one and the same sequencing platform. The study aimed to test whether cataloging public T cell receptors could reveal signatures of past pathogen exposure. An early release covering about 600 HLA-typed donors comprised about 320 gigabases of sequencing data and 85 million to 100 million unique TCR sequences. The later analysis used no new phenotypic data to find candidate immune exposures, relying instead on TCR beta sequences and their occurrence across donors. The number of typed donors differed by locus: roughly 629-630 for A, B, C, DRB1 and DQB1; approximately 530 for DQA1; over 600 for DPA1; and some 450 for DPB1. In addition to the first cohort of 650 to 750 subjects, a separate validation cohort of 130 or so different subjects was used. HLA typing covered class I and class II loci at four-digit resolution. A later genetic analysis used genome-wide SNP genotypes for about 65% of the 666 donors, treating that subset as a discovery cohort. Of the roughly 400 genotyped donors, roughly 85% fell in the genetic ancestry cluster associated with self-reported Caucasian donors. An earlier analysis of some 600 of the donors applied high-throughput TCR beta sequencing to assess whether each TCR beta V gene segment acted as functional or pseudogenic. Broad study findings and their caveats: Broadly in line with IMGT annotations, most TCR beta V segments showed up in productive rearrangements about 90% or about 30% of the time in an earlier analysis of approximately 640 of the donors. Because HLA typing was unavailable for some donors at each locus, only the typed subset was used in association tests. In a later analysis, the rate of TCR association differed among HLA loci, with DRB1 alleles having the most associated TCRs and HLA-C alleles having the fewest. Compared with equally common non-associated chains, HLA-associated TCR beta chains in a later analysis were more clonally expanded and had lower generation probabilities. Roughly uniform sequencing depth across donors was assumed in presence/absence analyses, although this assumption may not hold. Across donors, most TCR sequences were observed very rarely, whereas some public TCRs were present in many individuals. The authors suggested that the approach could potentially be generalized to other disease states and immunological phenotypes. According to a later genetic analysis, donors in an Asian-associated ancestry cluster had fewer N-insertions in productive TCRs than the roughly 700-donor mean. A total of fewer than 200 TCR beta chains were listed by the study as associated with cytomegalovirus. According to a later analysis, most CMV-associated TCR beta chains appeared to be HLA-restricted, and the HLA associations seemed to be driven largely by CMV exposure. A further reported finding was that TCR beta sequences accurately predicted the HLA-A and HLA-B alleles for most subjects in the first cohort. Correlated functional status among segregating V segments might reflect linkage disequilibrium, but an unknown experimental factor could not be ruled out. A later analysis associated 16,951 TCR beta sequences with specific HLA alleles at a false discovery rate of 0.05. The sequencing pipeline was judged likely to have produced a cluster of highly shared sequence variants as a technical artifact. This cohort had only TCR beta chains sequenced, and the lack of alpha or paired-chain data limited which features could be detected. The 87-base-pair reads could not distinguish some IMGT-functional V segments, including TRBV6-2 and TRBV6-3, so those segments were excluded. V-gene and J-gene trimming of TCR beta chains was associated with a missense DCLRE1C variant in a later genetic analysis, and the association was replicated in an independent cohort. Strong co-occurrence of HLA alleles, especially DR and DQ, made assigning TCR associations to individual alleles difficult. Because counts were too low, about 18 rarely observed V segments, including chromosome 9 orphons, were excluded from the earlier analysis of 587 of the donors. The classifier was reported to diagnose cytomegalovirus status with high specificity and sensitivity in both the original cohort and the validation cohort. A few of the identified cytomegalovirus-associated TCR beta chains were confirmed in vitro to be specific for cytomegalovirus antigens. Immune exposure information for the cohort was limited to CMV serostatus. Several of the top co-occurrence clusters appeared to be linked to parvovirus B19, influenza, CMV and Epstein-Barr virus, according to a later analysis.

CDR3 length: 15 amino acids, cysteine to phenylalanine. Kept here is only the CDR3 DNA, which spans 45 bases and is read in frame from base 1. For this chain, trimming is 2 bases at the V end and 6 bases at the J end, and the number of junction bases without a gene match is 9. As encoded in the germline V gene, CDR1 is SGHTA while CDR2 is FQGNSA. Library prep was done by the immunoSEQ multiplex PCR assay. The multiplex PCR relied on a mix of 60 forward primers for TCR Vbeta segments and 13 reverse primers for TCR Jbeta segments. Amplification of the CDR3 region of rearranged TCR beta genes was performed with a multiplex PCR assay on genomic DNA. The amplified TCR beta libraries were sequenced on the Illumina HiSeq System as 87-base-pair reads. For the original study's pipeline: A later analysis tallied tens of millions of unique TCR beta chains across the 666 repertoires, and approximately 11 million of those chains were shared by two or more donors. To remove PCR and sequencing errors, raw reads were error-corrected and collapsed into unique sequences using a nearest-neighbor algorithm that merged closely related sequences. To assign V, D and J gene segments, CDR3 sequences were aligned to IMGT reference sequences. For a sequence to be retained, at least a six-nucleotide match to both a V gene segment and a J gene segment was required. A rearrangement counted as productive if the CDR3 had no stop codons and remained in frame with V and J, and every other rearrangement counted as non-productive. Following IMGT convention, CDR3 was defined as the stretch from the second conserved V-encoded cysteine up to the conserved J-encoded phenylalanine. In an earlier analysis of 550 to 650 of the donors, sequences lacking an unambiguous match to a single V gene segment were excluded. An earlier analysis of approximately 590 of the donors classified V segments as functional when productive rearrangements were above 56.7% and as segregating when the standard deviation between donors was above 5%. A statistical classification framework was developed to diagnose cytomegalovirus status using the catalog of TCR beta chain sequences. V and J gene assignment, in a later analysis, came from comparing TCR nucleotide sequences with IMGT/GENE-DB human TR gene sequences. A later analysis assigned CDR3 sequences and most-parsimonious VDJ recombination scenarios with the TCRdist pipeline. A later analysis defined each TCR beta chain by its CDR3 amino acid sequence plus V-gene family, and excluded reads lacking a unique V-gene family. In a later analysis, approximately 590 highly shared, low-generation-probability nucleotide sequences were removed to address suspected cross-contamination and a sequencing artifact. In a later analysis, a clonal expansion index was calculated for each public chain from normalized within-repertoire ranks of inferred template counts. In a later analysis, generation probabilities were computed with a VDJ recombination model fitted to out-of-frame rearrangements, and the resulting probabilities were checked against IGoR. In a later analysis, TCR-TCR, TCR-HLA and TCR-CMV co-occurrence was scored with hypergeometric tests, and a repertoire-size bias correction was applied to TCR pairs. False discovery rates were estimated in a later analysis by permuting HLA or CMV assignments 20 times. In a later analysis, co-occurring TCRs were grouped using DBSCAN, with TCRdist sequence similarity added in when clustering inside HLA-allele-positive subsets. For co-occurrence clustering, repertoires with fewer than 30,000 or more than 120,000 public chains were excluded, along with roughly five repertoires with anomalous nucleotide sharing. TCRdb holds this immuneACCESS table with in-frame rearrangements only. Some clones are missing; in checked studies, unresolved V genes explain under half, and the rest has no known cause. V and J calls and clone size follow that table, whereas D and trimming were derived from the DNA. This sample holds 150,000 to 200,000 clones; almost 85% were observed only once. Clones ranked in the top ten supply 2.3% of the sample.

Concerning this clone itself: This clone's antigen is unknown. No base quality values were provided; no much bigger clone lies one nucleotide off.

The cohort consisted of 600 to 700 healthy bone marrow donors. All cohort members were sampled while nominally healthy, although unrecorded immune exposures were likely present. The donor tested CMV seronegative and was one of the 352 seronegative cohort members. A peripheral blood sample was collected from each donor, and TCR beta sequencing was performed on peripheral blood mononuclear cells. Genomic DNA was extracted from the blood cell samples with the Qiagen DNeasy Blood Extraction Kit. The sequence was collected from a woman aged 45-65 years in good health and CMV-seronegative. Sequencing used PBMCs. The rearranged chain carries TRBV7-2 and TRBJ2-7; TRBD1 fits 8 bases in the junction. The CDR3 in this case is CASSLQGAVFGEQYF. The bases are TGTGCCAGCAGCTTACAGGGGGCAGTATTTGGCGAGCAGTACTTC. Reference TRBV7-2 and TRBJ2-7 proteins supply the regions before and after the CDR3; the full variable domain is: GAGVSQSPSNKVTEKGKDVELRCDPISGHTALYWYRQSLGQGLEFLIYFQGNSAPDKSGLPSDRFSAERTGGSVSTLTIQRTQQEDSAVYLCASSLQGAVFGEQYFGPGTRLTVT.